The 12 T cell receptor beta chains below all came from one sample that was sequenced in a study of cytomegalovirus exposure and HLA in healthy donors. 13 Jbeta primers and 60 Vbeta primers were used for the PCR. Data came from immunoSEQ multiplex PCR; TCRdb stores just in-frame clones and leaves some out. The sample yields 160,000 or so clones, approximately 88% seen once. The sample consisted of PBMCs. The receptors come from a woman aged 18-29 years in good health and CMV-seronegative.

V is TRBV6-6 and J is TRBJ1-5; possible D gene TRBD1, 6 bases. The V gene lost 0 bases and the J gene lost 14 bases, with 17 bases spanning the gap. The germline CDR1 and CDR2 sequences are MNHNY and SVGAGI (reference sequence). CDR3 size: 14 residues. The CDR3 loop is CASSYSLGAGVEHF. In DNA form, the CDR3 reads TGTGCCAGCAGTTACTCTTTGGGGGCCGGGGTTGAGCATTTT.

This chain joins TRBV6-5 and TRBJ2-7; D perhaps matches TRBD2 (5 bases). CDR1 is MNHEY and CDR2 is SVGAGI in the germline V gene. V lost 3 bases and J lost 6, with 15 bases in between. The CDR3 totals 14 residues. As DNA, the CDR3 is TGTGCCAGCAGTTATAAACGGGGTACGGCCGAGCAGTACTTC. This codes for CASSYKRGTAEQYF.

This sequence joins TRBV7-8 and TRBJ1-3; no reliable D call. The V gene lost 3 bases and the J gene lost 8 bases, with 8 bases spanning the gap. CDR3 length: 12 amino acids. CDR1 is SGHVS, CDR2 FQNEAQ, per germline. The CDR3 DNA reads TGTGCCAGCAGCTTGAATAGTTACACCATATATTTT. Its translation is CASSLNSYTIYF.

The chain uses TRBV5-4 and TRBJ2-3; maybe TRBD1 (6 bases). Trimming took off 4 bases at V and 1 base at J, with 13 bases between the two ends. This CDR3 is built from 15 residues. Germline CDR1 reads SGHNT; CDR2 reads YYREEE (reference sequence). CDR3 amino acids: CASSARQDRTDTQYF. The CDR3 region has the DNA TGTGCCAGCAGCGCCCGACAGGACCGCACAGATACGCAGTATTTT.

The rearrangement links TRBV18 to TRBJ1-6; 9 bases are a match to TRBD1. CDR1 is KGHSH and CDR2 is LQKENI in the germline V gene. This CDR3 comprises 15 residues. The trim removed 6 bases at V and 5 bases at J, leaving 5 bases unmatched. CDR3 sequence (DNA): TGTGCCAGCTCGCCGGACAGGGGTAATAATTCACCCCTCCACTTT. It codes for CASSPDRGNNSPLHF.

The chain employs TRBV21-1 and TRBJ2-5; TRBD1 was called by the table and not checked on the DNA. TRBV21-1 is noted as a pseudogene. This CDR3 is 14 amino acids long. The DNA of the CDR3 is TGTGCCCAATCCTACGACAGGGGATCGGAGACCCAGTACTTC. This sequence encodes CAQSYDRGSETQYF.

The chain couples TRBV7-3 to TRBJ1-2; tentatively, D is TRBD1 (5 bases). The V gene's germline CDR1 is SGHTA and CDR2 FQGTGA. CDR3 length: 13 residues. Trimming left V 5 bases short and J 8 bases short, with 15 bases between. This CDR3 is CASSLLGGGGYTF. The DNA of the CDR3 is TGTGCCAGCAGCCTGCTGGGGGGAGGGGGCTACACCTTC.

This clone was observed a few times. The chain joins TRBV6-5 to TRBJ1-1, with a tentative D call TRBD1 (5 bases). The CDR3 runs to 16 residues. The V gene lost 1 base and the J gene lost 4 bases, with 16 bases spanning the gap. Germline CDR1 MNHEY, CDR2 SVGAGI. CDR3 coding DNA: TGTGCCAGCAGTTACTTTAGTAGGGGTTTGGCCACTGAAGCTTTCTTT. This codes for CASSYFSRGLATEAFF.

The CDR3 loop is CASSLDRDTRETQYF. CDR3 in DNA: TGTGCCAGCAGCCTCGACAGGGACACCCGGGAGACCCAGTACTTC. The rearrangement uses TRBV5-4 and TRBJ2-5; 7 nucleotides align to TRBD1. Per the germline V gene, CDR1 is SGHNT and CDR2 is YYREEE (reference sequence). This CDR3 contains 15 residues. J was trimmed by 5 bases and V by 4 bases; bases with no gene match: 11.

The CDR3 DNA is TGTGCCAGCAGTGAAGGAAGACAGCGCTATGGCTACACCTTC. It translates to CASSEGRQRYGYTF. The V and J genes are TRBV2 and TRBJ1-2; TRBD1 is a possible D gene (5 bases). Looked up from germline, CDR1 is SNHLY and CDR2 is FYNNEI. Trimming left V 1 base short and J 4 bases short, with 10 bases between. This CDR3 spans 14 amino acids.

Points on this clone: Distinct nucleotide sequences in the sample also encode this CDR3. The rearrangement links TRBV21-1 to TRBJ1-2; the tabulated D call, TRBD1, remains unverified against the DNA. TRBV21-1 is a documented pseudogene. The length of the CDR3 is 16 residues. Written as DNA, the CDR3 is TGTGCCAGCAGCAAAGAGGACAGCCTCCCCGACTATGGCTACACCTTC. It is translated as CASSKEDSLPDYGYTF.

V is TRBV7-2 and J is TRBJ1-6; D unclear. The ends were cut back, 1 base at V and 0 bases at J, with 7 bases in the middle. Germline V gene sequence: CDR1 SGHTA, CDR2 FQGNSA. The CDR3 extends over 16 amino acids. This CDR3 reads CASSLVSSSYNSPLHF. DNA for the CDR3: TGTGCCAGCAGCTTAGTTAGTAGCTCCTATAATTCACCCCTCCACTTT.